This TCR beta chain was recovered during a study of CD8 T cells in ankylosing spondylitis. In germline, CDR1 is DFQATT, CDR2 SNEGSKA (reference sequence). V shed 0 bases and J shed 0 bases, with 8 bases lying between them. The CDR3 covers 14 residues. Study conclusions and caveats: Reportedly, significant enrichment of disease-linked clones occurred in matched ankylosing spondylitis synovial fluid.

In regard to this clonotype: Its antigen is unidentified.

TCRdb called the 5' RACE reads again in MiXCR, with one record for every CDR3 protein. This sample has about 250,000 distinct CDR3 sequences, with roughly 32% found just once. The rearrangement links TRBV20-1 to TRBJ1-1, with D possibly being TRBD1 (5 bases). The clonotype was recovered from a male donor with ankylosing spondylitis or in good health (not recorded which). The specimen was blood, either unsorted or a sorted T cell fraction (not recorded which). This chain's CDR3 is CSARDRGLNTEAFF. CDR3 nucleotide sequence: TGCAGTGCTAGAGATAGGGGATTGAACACTGAAGCTTTCTTT.